This TCR beta chain was identified during a study of T cell repertoires in cytomegalovirus infection. Study-level information: It was recently identified HLA-C-restricted and well-studied HLA-B-restricted CMV epitopes that the study used. It was the public TCR beta signatures that indicated both CMV infection and matching HLA type. Study-level points and caveats: HLA-C-restricted CMV-specific TCR beta clonotypes prevailed in the ex vivo response. People with CMV and the relevant HLA were identified by cumulative public TCR beta family frequency.

Comments on this clonotype: The antigen is not known.

The V gene's germline CDR1 is MDHEN and CDR2 SYDVKM. CDR3 length: 12 residues. Trimming shortened V by 3 bases and J by 3 bases, and 6 bases separated the two germline ends. TCRdb analysed the reads with MiXCR anew, one entry per CDR3 protein. The sample records approximately 100,000 distinct CDR3 sequences, roughly 40% being singletons. The clonotype comes from a human donor in good health (CMV status not recorded). Some clones in this sample may be carry-over from other donors' samples. The sample in question was CD8+ T cells from cultured PBMCs, obtained from culture after CMV antigen stimulation. The chain couples TRBV28 to TRBJ2-7; D is unclear. CDR3 loop: CASSFVSYEQYF. Written as DNA, the CDR3 is TGTGCCAGCAGTTTTGTCAGCTACGAGCAGTACTTC.